The subject of this entry is one TCR beta chain. The table came from immunoSEQ multiplex PCR; TCRdb's copy has only in-frame clones and leaves some out. The table shows approximately 75,000 clones, with roughly 83% occurring only once. The data are from a study of blood T cell repertoires in COVID-19. The CDR3 consists of 14 residues. Germline CDR1 is ENHRY and CDR2 is SYGVKD. V gave up 8 bases and J gave up 1 base, with 13 bases separating them. The receptor was isolated from an elderly woman with acute or convalescent COVID-19. The V and J genes are TRBV10-3 and TRBJ2-3, with TRBD1 as a possible D gene (6 bases). The sequencing input was peripheral blood. CDR3 in DNA: TGTGCCATCGGACCGGGACACCGCACAGATACGCAGTATTTT. It codes for CAIGPGHRTDTQYF.